What follows describes a single T cell receptor beta chain. The data originate from a study of technical replicates of blood from a few donors. The table came from immunoSEQ multiplex PCR; TCRdb's copy has only in-frame clones and leaves some out. The repertoire has about 70,000 clones, roughly 90% of them found once; the top ten carry 0.41%. This CDR3 region has 17 residues. Germline V gene sequence: CDR1 MNHEY, CDR2 SMNVEV (reference sequence). The ends lost 4 bases at V and 2 bases at J; junction bases unmatched: 14. The origin of this receptor is a human donor in good health. Input material: T cells isolated from PBMCs. The genes are TRBV27 and TRBJ2-7; TRBD2 agrees at 7 bases. The CDR3: CASSSPIRRGVAYEQYF. CDR3 DNA sequence: TGTGCCAGCAGTTCCCCGATTCGTCGGGGGGTCGCCTACGAGCAGTACTTC.